A single sample gave rise to the 31 T cell receptor beta chains below, sequenced in a study of blood T cell repertoires in COVID-19. Data came from immunoSEQ multiplex PCR; TCRdb stores just in-frame clones and leaves some out. The sample yields more than 85,000 clones, about 87% seen once. Sequencing was carried out using peripheral blood. The source is a human donor in a cohort sampled during active COVID-19.

This sequence joins TRBV11-2 and TRBJ2-5; D is possibly TRBD1 (6 bases). Germline CDR1 is SGHAT and CDR2 is FQNNGV. The CDR3 covers 13 residues. V shed 4 bases and J shed 5 bases, with 11 bases lying between them. CDR3 region: CASSYQGRETQYF. CDR3 nucleotide sequence: TGTGCCAGCAGCTACCAGGGGCGGGAGACCCAGTACTTC.

This clone occurred a few times. The chain uses TRBV20-1 and TRBJ2-7; maybe TRBD2 (6 bases). From germline, CDR1 is DFQATT and CDR2 SNEGSKA (reference sequence). CDR3 length: 13 amino acids. Trimming pared 3 bases from V and 4 bases from J, leaving 13 bases between. In DNA form, the CDR3 reads TGCAGTGCTAGTAGGGCGGGGAGGTACGAGCAGTACTTC. This gives the protein CSASRAGRYEQYF.

On this clone: Other DNA variants within this sample encode the same CDR3. The CDR3 is CASSRTSGSRETQYF. Here the CDR3 DNA reads TGTGCCAGCAGCAGGACTAGCGGGAGTAGGGAGACCCAGTACTTC. This chain uses TRBV3-1 (or the pseudogene TRBV3-2) with TRBJ2-5; 13 bases line up with TRBD2. Germline assignment: CDR1 LGHDT and CDR2 YNNKEL (reference sequence). There are 15 residues in the CDR3. V trimming: 5 bases; J trimming: 5 bases; junction bases outside the gene matches: 5.

This clone was picked up one time. The rearrangement joins TRBV21-1 to TRBJ1-5; the table's D gene call, TRBD1, was not cross checked with the DNA. TRBV21-1 counts as a pseudogene. The CDR3 has 16 residues. CDR3 sequence (DNA): TGTGCCAGCAGCACAGCAACGGGACAGGAGAATCAGCCCCAGCATTTT. Its translation: CASSTATGQENQPQHF.

The chain combines TRBV9 with TRBJ2-3, with 8 bases fitting TRBD1. The CDR3 length is 14 residues. Germline CDR1 is SGDLS and CDR2 is YYNGEE. V trimming: 4 bases; J trimming: 3 bases; junction bases outside the gene matches: 4. The DNA of the CDR3 is TGTGCCAGCAGCCCAGACAGGGGTACAGATACGCAGTATTTT. Its protein product is CASSPDRGTDTQYF.

The count of this clone is one. The J gene is TRBJ2-7, the V gene TRBV6-5; the match to TRBD2 covers 10 bases. The germline gives CDR1 MNHEY, CDR2 SVGAGI. Trimming at V came to 8 bases and at J to 2 bases, leaving 6 bases not matched to a gene. The CDR3 loop spans 14 amino acids. Written as DNA, the CDR3 is TGTGCCAGCCGACCGGGACTAGCGCCCTACGAGCAGTACTTC. Its protein product is CASRPGLAPYEQYF.

This clone has just one count. The V and J genes are TRBV23-1 and TRBJ2-7; TRBD1 matches at 7 bases. TRBV23-1 is an ORF, and what it does is uncertain. V shed 4 bases and J 4 bases; nucleotides not matched to a gene: 10. The CDR3 contains 15 residues. CDR3 DNA sequence: TGCGCCAGCAGTCCCGGACAGGCGCATCGATACGAGCAGTACTTC. Translating gives CASSPGQAHRYEQYF.

This chain connects TRBV25-1 to TRBJ1-6, with D possibly TRBD1 on 5 matching bases. Trimming took 10 bases from V and 0 from J, leaving 13 bases between them. CDR1 and CDR2 from the germline V gene are MGHDK and SYGVNS. The CDR3 runs to 15 residues. The chain's CDR3 is CATKGRSSYNSPLHF. CDR3 bases: TGTGCCACCAAGGGGAGGAGCTCCTATAATTCACCCCTCCACTTT. The full variable domain, its missing parts supplied by reference TRBV25-1 and TRBJ1-6, is EADIYQTPRYLVIGTGKKITLECSQTMGHDKMYWYQQDPGMELHLIHYSYGVNSTEKGDLSSESTVSRIRTEHFPLTLESARPSHTSQYLCATKGRSSYNSPLHFGNGTRLTVT.

The chain employs TRBV12-5 and TRBJ2-7, with a weak D call TRBD1 (6 bases). Per the germline V gene, CDR1 is LGHNT and CDR2 is FRNRAP. The V end lost 7 bases, the J end lost 6 bases, and 10 bases lay between the germline ends. This CDR3 has 11 residues. The CDR3 DNA is TGTGCTAGTGCTCTCAGGGGCGAGCAGTACTTC. This gives the protein CASALRGEQYF.

J is TRBJ2-3 and V is TRBV9, with TRBD2 matching over 7 bases. V lost 0 bases, J lost 4 bases, and 8 bases stayed unmatched. CDR3 length: 16 residues. Germline V gene lookup returns CDR1 SGDLS and CDR2 YYNGEE. CDR3 amino acids: CASSVATQRGADTQYF. CDR3 in DNA: TGTGCCAGCAGCGTAGCTACCCAGCGGGGAGCAGATACGCAGTATTTT.

The chain employs TRBV27 and TRBJ2-7, with TRBD1 as a possible D gene (8 bases). This CDR3 has 16 residues. Germline loops: CDR1 MNHEY, CDR2 SMNVEV (reference sequence). The V end lost 2 bases, the J end lost 3 bases, and 17 bases lay between the germline ends. DNA of the CDR3: TGTGCCAGCAGTTTAGGGCGGGGGACAGGTATCTACGAGCAGTACTTC. This encodes CASSLGRGTGIYEQYF.

The genes are TRBV18 and TRBJ2-2; D possibly corresponds to TRBD1 (6 bases). This CDR3 has 15 amino acids. Germline CDR1 and CDR2: KGHSH and LQKENI. Deletions cut 5 bases from V and 1 base from J, with 11 bases between. The CDR3 nucleotides read TGTGCCAGCTCAAGACAGGCTAAGAACACCGGGGAGCTGTTTTTT. Protein sequence: CASSRQAKNTGELFF.

The chain has TRBV24-1 and TRBJ1-2; D call uncertain. V was pared by 5 bases and J by 1 base, with 16 bases between. The CDR3 is 16 residues long. Germline lookup yields CDR1 KGHDR and CDR2 SFDVKD. The chain's CDR3 is CATSARTAGGNYGYTF. DNA of the CDR3: TGTGCCACCAGTGCCCGAACCGCGGGTGGTAACTATGGCTACACCTTC.

This rearrangement joins TRBV18 to TRBJ2-5, with 13 positions matching TRBD2. Germline V gives CDR1 KGHSH, CDR2 LQKENI. V was pared by 3 bases and J by 5 bases, with 12 bases of the junction left unmatched. The length of the CDR3 is 18 residues. CDR3 DNA: TGTGCCAGCTCACCTAACGGCCTACTAGCGGGGGGGCCGGAGACCCAGTACTTC. This codes for CASSPNGLLAGGPETQYF.

The chain employs TRBV5-6 and TRBJ2-5; 9 bases align to TRBD1. The CDR3 sequence is 15 residues long. Germline assignment: CDR1 SGHDT and CDR2 YYEEEE. The J segment lost 1 base and the V segment lost 4 bases, leaving 5 bases of the junction unmatched. CDR3 DNA: TGTGCCAGCAGCGCCCCGGGACAGGGCCAAGAGACCCAGTACTTC. Encoded protein: CASSAPGQGQETQYF.

The V call is TRBV18, the J call TRBJ2-5, with 8 bases that match TRBD2. Germline V lookup: CDR1 KGHSH, CDR2 LQKENI. This CDR3 is built from 18 residues. With V trimmed by 2 bases and J by 5 bases, 16 bases remained unmatched. The CDR3 loop reads CASSPNRYKRSGGETQYF. The CDR3 DNA sequence: TGTGCCAGCTCACCAAACAGATACAAGAGATCGGGAGGGGAGACCCAGTACTTC.

This chain connects TRBV2 to TRBJ1-2; maybe TRBD1 (6 bases). Germline loops: CDR1 SNHLY, CDR2 FYNNEI. V gave up 0 bases and J gave up 8 bases, with 19 bases separating them. The CDR3 is 16 amino acids. The CDR3 nucleotides read TGTGCCAGCAGTGAAGCGCTTCGTAGGAGAACAGGGGGCTACACCTTC. Protein sequence: CASSEALRRRTGGYTF.

This rearrangement joins TRBV9 to TRBJ2-5; D perhaps matches TRBD2 (7 bases). This CDR3 is built from 14 residues. Germline V gene data show CDR1 as SGDLS and CDR2 as YYNGEE. Trimming removed 0 bases from V and 7 bases from J, with 13 bases in between. The CDR3 region is CASSVETGGGTQYF. In DNA, the CDR3 is TGTGCCAGCAGCGTAGAAACGGGGGGCGGGACCCAGTACTTC.

This clone was counted only a few times. The chain employs TRBV19 and TRBJ2-1; tentative D call: TRBD1 (5 bases). The length of the CDR3 is 13 residues. Germline-derived CDR1 and CDR2 are LNHDA and SQIVND (reference sequence). The V end was cut by 4 bases, the J end by 3 bases, with 7 bases between. CDR3 bases: TGTGCCAGTAGTACGGACATCTACAATGAGCAGTTCTTC. Translated: CASSTDIYNEQFF.

V and J are TRBV6-5 and TRBJ1-2; 8 bases line up with TRBD1. V lost 7 bases to trimming and J lost 5 bases; unmatched junction nucleotides: 12. This CDR3 region has 15 residues. Germline V gene data show CDR1 as MNHEY and CDR2 as SVGAGI. CDR3 in amino acids: CASIRTTGALYGYTF. CDR3 DNA: TGTGCCAGCATTAGGACGACAGGGGCGTTATATGGCTACACCTTC.

The chain employs TRBV9 and TRBJ1-4, with 7 bases aligning to TRBD1. The CDR3 spans 14 residues. After removal of 4 bases from V and 4 bases from J, the junction contained 4 bases not matched to a gene. The V gene's germline CDR1 is SGDLS and CDR2 YYNGEE. Here the CDR3 reads CASSTGTVNEKLFF. In DNA form, the CDR3 reads TGTGCCAGCAGCACCGGGACAGTTAATGAAAAACTGTTTTTT.

The rearrangement joins TRBV9 to TRBJ2-1; TRBD2 aligns across 7 bases. The germline CDR1 and CDR2 sequences are SGDLS and YYNGEE. Losses at the gene ends were 3 bases for V and 7 bases for J; bases not matched to a gene: 7. The CDR3 runs to 14 residues. The CDR3 loop reads CASSALLGLNEQFF. CDR3 coding DNA: TGTGCCAGCAGCGCCCTCCTGGGACTAAATGAGCAGTTCTTC.

The J gene is TRBJ2-3, the V gene TRBV6-8; TRBD1 matches 7 bases. CDR1 and CDR2 (germline): MNHGY, SAAAGT. Trimming removed 6 bases from V and 2 bases from J; junction bases left unmatched: 8. The CDR3 loop spans 15 amino acids. CDR3 nucleotide sequence: TGTGCCAGCAGACCCAGACAGGGAATCACAGATACGCAGTATTTT. It encodes CASRPRQGITDTQYF.

This clone occurred once. The V call is TRBV7-9, the J call TRBJ2-3; no definite D call. CDR3 length: 15 residues. CDR1 and CDR2 (germline): SEHNR, FQNEAQ (reference sequence). Between the trimmed V and J ends, which lost 1 base and 0 bases, there was a span of 8 bases. This chain's CDR3 is CASSLVSSSTDTQYF. DNA of the CDR3: TGTGCCAGCAGCTTAGTCTCTTCTAGCACAGATACGCAGTATTTT.

The V gene is TRBV12-5, the J gene TRBJ1-1; D is perhaps TRBD1 (5 bases). V was shortened by 0 bases and J by 0 bases, with 14 bases between the two germline ends. Per germline, CDR1 LGHNT and CDR2 FRNRAP. CDR3 size: 17 residues. This CDR3 reads CASGLVGAGRMNTEAFF. The CDR3 DNA reads TGTGCTAGTGGTTTGGTAGGGGCGGGACGGATGAACACTGAAGCTTTCTTT.

The genes are TRBV5-4 and TRBJ2-3; D may be TRBD2 (6 bases). CDR1 and CDR2 from the germline V gene are SGHNT and YYREEE (reference sequence). V lost 2 bases to trimming and J lost 2 bases, with 9 bases between them. The CDR3 sequence is 14 residues long. CDR3 protein: CASSFAGITDTQYF. The DNA of the CDR3 is TGTGCCAGCAGCTTTGCGGGAATCACAGATACGCAGTATTTT.

This rearrangement joins TRBV7-2 to TRBJ2-7; no reliable D call. V lost 1 base and J 3 bases, leaving 10 bases between the germline ends. CDR3 size: 14 residues. Germline-derived CDR1 and CDR2 are SGHTA and FQGNSA. CDR3 in amino acids: CASSLDAVVYEQYF. In DNA, the CDR3 is TGTGCCAGCAGCTTAGACGCAGTCGTCTACGAGCAGTACTTC.

The chain recombines TRBV6-4 with TRBJ1-5, with 10 bases identical to TRBD1. V lost 5 bases to trimming and J lost 6 bases; unmatched junction nucleotides: 4. This CDR3 is 14 amino acids long. CDR1 and CDR2 from the germline V gene are MRHNA and SNTAGT. The CDR3 protein is CASSQTGGGQPQHF. The CDR3, as DNA: TGTGCCAGCAGTCAGACAGGGGGCGGTCAGCCCCAGCATTTT.

There are a few counts of this clone. The rearrangement joins TRBV3-1 (or the pseudogene TRBV3-2) to TRBJ1-2; D is unresolved. Between the trimmed V and J ends, which lost 4 bases and 7 bases, there was a span of 10 bases. Per the germline V gene, CDR1 is LGHDT and CDR2 is YNNKEL (reference sequence). CDR3 length: 12 residues. The CDR3 spells CASSLPRGGYTF. In DNA, the CDR3 is TGTGCCAGCAGCCTACCCCGCGGTGGCTACACCTTC.

The chain uses TRBV6-6 and TRBJ2-4, with 8 bases lining up with TRBD1. Losses at the gene ends were 11 bases for V and 3 bases for J; bases not matched to a gene: 6. Germline CDR1 reads MNHNY; CDR2 reads SVGAGI (reference sequence). This CDR3 is built from 13 residues. Here the CDR3 DNA reads TGTGCCGGAGGACAGGGTAACAAAAACATTCAGTACTTC. Translated, it gives CAGGQGNKNIQYF.

The J gene is TRBJ1-1, the V gene TRBV5-6, with D perhaps TRBD1 (6 bases). V was cut by 3 bases and J by 1 base, with 16 bases left in between. CDR3 size: 16 residues. From germline, CDR1 is SGHDT and CDR2 YYEEEE. The CDR3 is CASSSMGAQKNTEAFF. The CDR3 bases are TGTGCCAGCAGCTCTATGGGGGCCCAGAAGAACACTGAAGCTTTCTTT.